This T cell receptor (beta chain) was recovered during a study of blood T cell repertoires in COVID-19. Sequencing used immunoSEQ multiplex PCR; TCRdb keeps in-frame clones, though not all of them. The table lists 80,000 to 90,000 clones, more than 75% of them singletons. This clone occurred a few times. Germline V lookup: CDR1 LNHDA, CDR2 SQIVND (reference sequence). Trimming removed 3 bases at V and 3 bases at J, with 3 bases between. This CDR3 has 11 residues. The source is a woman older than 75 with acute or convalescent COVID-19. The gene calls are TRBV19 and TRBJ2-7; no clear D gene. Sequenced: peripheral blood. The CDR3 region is CASSIGYEQYF. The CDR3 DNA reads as TGTGCCAGTAGTATCGGCTACGAGCAGTACTTC.